This T cell receptor (beta chain) was sequenced for a study of blood T cell repertoires in COVID-19. V lost 4 bases and J 2 bases, leaving 12 bases between the germline ends. Per germline, CDR1 LNHDA and CDR2 SQIVND (reference sequence). The CDR3 extends over 15 amino acids. TCRdb's table, derived via immunoSEQ multiplex PCR, lists solely in-frame clones and lacks some. The table includes about 140,000 clones, roughly three quarters detected once. Sample: peripheral blood. This TCR was recovered from a woman aged 60-75 years with acute or convalescent COVID-19. V and J are TRBV19 and TRBJ1-3, with D tentatively TRBD1 (5 bases). This CDR3 reads CASSTQDTAGNTIYF. The CDR3 coding sequence is TGTGCCAGTAGTACTCAGGACACCGCTGGAAACACCATATATTTT.